Listed below are T cell receptor beta chains from one sample, sequenced in a study of blood T cells in healthy people across ages. One entry per CDR3 protein, called by TCRdb with MiXCR from the 5' RACE reads. The sample includes under 800,000 distinct CDR3 sequences, approximately 39% of them seen just once. What was sequenced was blood. These TCRs come from an older woman in good health. Both conserved end residues are part of each CDR3. Each record gives: clone size, V gene, CDR3 length, D gene, J gene, CDR3 DNA, CDR3 protein. The D gene is left open where the match is weak. Expanded clones get a size class; other rows say once, few or many, or leave the size out.

few,TRBV5-1,14,NA,TRBJ2-7,TGCGCCAGCAGCTTGGAAGAGGGAATCGACGAGCAGTACTTC,CASSLEEGIDEQYF
NA,TRBV12-3/TRBV12-4,13,NA,TRBJ1-2,TGTGCCAGCAGACACCGGGACCCCTATGGCTACACCTTC,CASRHRDPYGYTF
NA,TRBV24-1,15,NA,TRBJ1-5,TGTGCCACCAGTGAAGGGGCGAAGGGCAATCAGCCCCAGCATTTT,CATSEGAKGNQPQHF
NA,TRBV12-3/TRBV12-4,15,NA,TRBJ2-2,TGTGCCAGCAGTTCCAAACAGGGTAGCTCCGGTGAGCTGTTTTTT,CASSSKQGSSGELFF
NA,TRBV20-1,13,NA,TRBJ1-1,TGCAGTGCGCCTACAAGTCTGAACACTGAAGCTTTCTTT,CSAPTSLNTEAFF
NA,TRBV12-3/TRBV12-4,12,NA,TRBJ2-7,TGTGCCAGCAGTTTCTACCCTGGCGAGCAGTACTTC,CASSFYPGEQYF
NA,TRBV20-1,17,TRBD2,TRBJ2-4,TGCAGTGCTAGAGATGGCGGGAGGGGCTTAGCCAAAAACATTCAGTACTTC,CSARDGGRGLAKNIQYF
few,TRBV6-4,15,NA,TRBJ1-2,TGTGCCAGCAGTGACTCGACCGGCGGGCTGTATGGCTACACCTTC,CASSDSTGGLYGYTF
NA,TRBV9,15,NA,TRBJ1-4,TGTGCCAGCAGCGTAGAAACAGGACGTAATGAAAAACTGTTTTTT,CASSVETGRNEKLFF
many,TRBV29-1,13,TRBD1,TRBJ2-7,TGCAGCGTTGCGACAGGGTCCCTTTACGAGCAGTACTTC,CSVATGSLYEQYF
few,TRBV11-2,15,NA,TRBJ2-1,TGTGCCAGCAGCTACCTAGCAAGCTCCTACAATGAGCAGTTCTTC,CASSYLASSYNEQFF
few,TRBV12-3/TRBV12-4,11,NA,TRBJ2-1,TGTGCCAGCGGAGAGTTCAATGAGCAGTTCTTC,CASGEFNEQFF
few,TRBV12-3/TRBV12-4,15,TRBD1,TRBJ1-1,TGTGCCAGCAGTCCCCGACAGGGCCTGAACACTGAAGCTTTCTTT,CASSPRQGLNTEAFF
few,TRBV5-1,15,NA,TRBJ2-7,TGCGCCAGCAGCTTGGAAGCGGGCCCAACCTACGAGCAGTACTTC,CASSLEAGPTYEQYF
NA,TRBV12-3/TRBV12-4,15,NA,TRBJ2-1,TGTGCCAGCAGTTTAGCGGTCTTAGCCTACAATGAGCAGTTCTTC,CASSLAVLAYNEQFF
many,TRBV5-1,13,NA,TRBJ2-7,TGTGCCAGCAGTCCACAGGGAGGATACGAGCAGTACTTC,CASSPQGGYEQYF